This T cell receptor beta chain was recovered during a study of CXCR3-negative and CXCR3-positive naive CD8 T cells. Overall study findings and caveats: TRB CDR3 hydrophobicity was greater in CXCR3-positive naive cells than in CXCR3-negative naive cells.

Those CD8+ T cells considered naive were CD45RO-CCR7+CD27+CD95-. Concerning this clonotype itself: Its antigen is not known.

CDR3 length equals 14 residues. Germline CDR1 reads LGHNA; CDR2 reads YNFKEQ. 5' RACE with UMI labels generated the TRB cDNA libraries. TCRdb reprocessed the 5' RACE reads, with one entry per CDR3 protein and no DNA. The sample includes under 9,500 distinct CDR3 sequences. This receptor was identified in a human donor in good health. Some clones in this sample may be carry-over from other donors' samples. Sequencing input: naive CXCR3- CD8+ T cells from blood. Subset indicated: CD45RO-CCR7+CD27+CD95- naive CD8+ T cells lacking CXCR3 (TNR3-). The V call is TRBV4-2, the J call TRBJ2-1; the TRBD1 assignment by TCRdb is unverifiable without DNA. The CDR3: CASSQGARLDELFF.